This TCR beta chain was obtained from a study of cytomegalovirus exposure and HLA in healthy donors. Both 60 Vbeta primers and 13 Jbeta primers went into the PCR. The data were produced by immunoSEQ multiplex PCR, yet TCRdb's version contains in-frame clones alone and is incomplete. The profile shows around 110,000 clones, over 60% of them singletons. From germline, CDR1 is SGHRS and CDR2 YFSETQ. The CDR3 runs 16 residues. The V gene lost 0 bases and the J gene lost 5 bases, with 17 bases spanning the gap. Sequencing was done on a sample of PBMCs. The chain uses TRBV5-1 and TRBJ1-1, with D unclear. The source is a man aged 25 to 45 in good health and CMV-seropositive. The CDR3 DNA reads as TGCGCCAGCAGCTTGGCGGCGGGAGGAGGATGGACTGAAGCTTTCTTT. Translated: CASSLAAGGGWTEAFF.